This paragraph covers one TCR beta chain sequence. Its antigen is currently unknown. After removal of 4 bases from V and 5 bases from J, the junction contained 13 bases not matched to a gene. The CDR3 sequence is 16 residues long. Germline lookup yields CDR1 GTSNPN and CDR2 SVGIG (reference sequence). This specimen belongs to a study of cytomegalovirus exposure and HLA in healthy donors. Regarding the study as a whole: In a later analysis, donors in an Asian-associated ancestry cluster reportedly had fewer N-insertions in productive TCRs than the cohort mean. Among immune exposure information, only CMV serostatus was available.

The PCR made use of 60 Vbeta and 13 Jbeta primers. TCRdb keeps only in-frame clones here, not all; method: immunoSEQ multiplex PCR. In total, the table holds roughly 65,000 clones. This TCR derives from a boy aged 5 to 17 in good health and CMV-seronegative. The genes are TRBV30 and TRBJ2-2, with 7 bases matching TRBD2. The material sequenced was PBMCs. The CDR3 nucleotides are TGTGCCTGGAAGTTTAACGGGAGGAGTTATACCGGGGAGCTGTTTTTT. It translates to CAWKFNGRSYTGELFF.